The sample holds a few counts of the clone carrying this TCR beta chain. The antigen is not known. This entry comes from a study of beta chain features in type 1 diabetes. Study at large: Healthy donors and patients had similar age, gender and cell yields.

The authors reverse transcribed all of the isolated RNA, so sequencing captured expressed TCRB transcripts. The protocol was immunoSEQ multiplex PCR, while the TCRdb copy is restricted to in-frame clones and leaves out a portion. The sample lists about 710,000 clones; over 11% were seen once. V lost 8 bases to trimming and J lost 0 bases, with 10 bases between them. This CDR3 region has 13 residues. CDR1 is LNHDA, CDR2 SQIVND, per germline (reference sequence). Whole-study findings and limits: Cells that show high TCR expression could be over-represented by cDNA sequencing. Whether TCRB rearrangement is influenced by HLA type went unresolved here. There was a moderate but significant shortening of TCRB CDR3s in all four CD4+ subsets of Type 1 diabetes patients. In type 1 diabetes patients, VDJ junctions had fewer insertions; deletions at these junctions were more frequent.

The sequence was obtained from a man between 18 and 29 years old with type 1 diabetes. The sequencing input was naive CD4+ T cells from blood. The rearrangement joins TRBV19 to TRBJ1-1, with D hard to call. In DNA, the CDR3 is TGTGCCAGTCTAAGTCCGATGAACACTGAAGCTTTCTTT. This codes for CASLSPMNTEAFF.